One T cell receptor beta chain is described in this entry. This clone was detected a few times. This clone's antigen is unknown. No base quality values were provided; no much bigger clone lies one nucleotide off. During the collection period, no infections or other immune events were recorded for the healthy donors. Healthy-donor blood repertoires served as a training cohort to calibrate time-dependent variance in a beta-binomial model of T-cell clone differential abundance. The training cohort was composed of 10 or so healthy donors, 3 female and 7 male. Donor ages ranged from about 29 to 65 years, with an average of around 43 years. Whole blood from each healthy donor was obtained from a commercial supplier and was collected at three time points around 15 days apart. For immunosequencing, genomic DNA was extracted from whole blood that had not been sorted. The source of the sample is a study of identifying expanded T cells in peripheral blood (dated by TCRdb to the late 2010s). Some background on the complete study: Technical replicates were generated by sequencing separate aliquots of the same genomic DNA pool, with four replicates compared pairwise. What the study reported, not specific to this receptor: The authors expected that biological variance in healthy repertoires might rise further over much longer intervals, such as months to years. Both the number of clones called differentially abundant and the false-positive rate were significantly reduced by the beta-binomial model across all healthy-donor time intervals. Approximately 1.2 differentially abundant clones were flagged by the binomial model between technical replicates, whereas about 15 and 18 were flagged over two weeks and four weeks, respectively. Variance in clone template counts between roughly 2-week samples significantly increased with total template count across all healthy donors.

The immunoSEQ Assay, which uses bias-controlled multiplex PCR amplification of genomic DNA, was used to profile TCRbeta CDR3 regions. As for the authors' bioinformatics: The absolute abundance of each unique TCRbeta CDR3 region was quantified after sequences were collapsed and filtered. Differential abundance was assessed using a binomial (Fisher-equivalent) model and a beta-binomial model in which time-dependent variance fitted from healthy donors was added. Any clone with fewer than 5 combined templates was excluded, and a clone was called differentially abundant if its Benjamini-Hochberg FDR was below 0.01. Beta-binomial variance was modeled as a function of total template count across the two samples using the form v = (b*log(k)+a)^2. Drawn from immuneACCESS, this table holds only the in-frame rearrangements with V and J called that TCRdb kept. Clones are partly lost; checked studies trace under half to an unresolved V gene and leave the rest unexplained. That table supplies the V and J calls and clone size; D and trimming were determined from the DNA. The sample has 85,000 to 90,000 clones on record, around 86% of them singletons. Together, the top ten hold 5.6% of the sample.

Trimming accounts for 6 bases at V and 2 bases at J, while the number of junction bases matched to no gene is 4. Via the germline V gene, CDR1 is LGHNT and CDR2 FRNRAP. The CDR3 spans 15 residues, from the cysteine through the phenylalanine. Kept here is only the CDR3 DNA, which spans 45 bases and is read in frame from base 1. Sequencing was performed on blood. The sequence came from a person aged 18 to 75 in good health. The chain was built from TRBV12-5 and TRBJ1-3; 10 central nucleotides agree with TRBD1. The CDR3 region has the sequence CASGWDRGPGNTIYF. Here is the DNA: TGTGCTAGTGGGTGGGACAGGGGCCCTGGAAACACCATATATTTT.